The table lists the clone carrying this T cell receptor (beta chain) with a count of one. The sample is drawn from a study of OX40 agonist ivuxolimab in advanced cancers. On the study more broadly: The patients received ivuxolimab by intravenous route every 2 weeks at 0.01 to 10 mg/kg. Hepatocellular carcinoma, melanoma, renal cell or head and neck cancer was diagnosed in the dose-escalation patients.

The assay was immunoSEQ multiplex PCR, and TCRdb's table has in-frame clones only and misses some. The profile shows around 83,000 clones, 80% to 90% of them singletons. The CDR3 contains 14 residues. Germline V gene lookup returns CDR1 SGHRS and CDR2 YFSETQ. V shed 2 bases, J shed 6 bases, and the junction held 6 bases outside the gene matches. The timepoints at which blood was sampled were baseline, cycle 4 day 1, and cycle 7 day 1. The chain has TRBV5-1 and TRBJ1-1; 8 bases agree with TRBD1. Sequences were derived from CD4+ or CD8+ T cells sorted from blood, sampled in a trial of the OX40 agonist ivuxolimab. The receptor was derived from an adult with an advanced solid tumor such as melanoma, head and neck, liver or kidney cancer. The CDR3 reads CASSFETGVPEAFF. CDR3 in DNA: TGCGCCAGCAGCTTTGAGACAGGGGTCCCTGAAGCTTTCTTT.